This section outlines one T cell receptor beta chain sequence together with its context. Its antigen has not been determined. Within one base of it there is no much larger clone, and no base qualities were kept. This record belongs to a study of T cell responses to AZD1222 COVID-19 vaccine (dated by TCRdb to the early 2020s). The study in broad terms: TCR sequencing was performed for about 250 trial participants, of whom about 200 were given two doses of AZD1222 and around 26 were given two doses of MenACWY control vaccine. Trial participants were enrolled by age into 18-55, 56-69 and 70-plus year subgroups, with about 150, 28 and 57 TCR-sequenced participants respectively. The paper's findings and limits, for the study overall: The 56-69-year group was small, and its depth increase did not reach significance, likely because of low power. Reportedly, almost half of the unique spike-specific TCRs recognized epitopes lying outside the regions that are mutated in the B.1.351 and B.1.1.7 variants. Vaccine-associated CD4 TCRs spanned the whole spike protein, with dominant responses in regions 160-218 and 743-854. After two AZD1222 doses, spike-specific TCR breadth and depth were significantly higher than at day 0 and than in MenACWY recipients. Conclusions about previously exposed vaccinees are limited, since just five or six AZD1222 recipients were seropositive for SARS-CoV-2 at baseline. Most participants were white British and females outnumbered males, and the authors suggested that clonal diversity may have been underestimated. Because no day 14 peak-response samples were available, repertoires were characterized only after the peak T cell response.

The CDR3 regions of human TCRbeta chains were subjected to immunosequencing. In the paper's pipeline: Repertoire TCRs were matched against a reference library of SARS-CoV-2-specific TCRs generated with the MIRA antigen-specificity platform. Breadth was defined as the fraction of unique TCRs that were SARS-CoV-2-associated, and depth was defined as the fraction of total T cells that were SARS-CoV-2-associated. Each spike-specific TCR was assigned to its reactive spike region and to a CD4 or CD8 class using the MIRA data. Log10-transformed breadth and depth values were compared by one-way ANOVA with Sidak's multiple comparisons tests. Not all clones reach the TCRdb copy of this immuneACCESS table, which keeps in-frame sequences only. Checked studies attribute under half of the gap to unresolved V genes and leave the rest unexplained. V, J and clone size reflect that table, while D and trimming were determined from the DNA. This sample comprises around 80,000 clones, around 85% of them detected only once. Clones ranked in the top ten supply under 11% of the sample.

The CDR1 and CDR2 encoded by the germline V gene are MRHNA and SNTAGT. Trimming removed 0 bases from V and 4 bases from J; the gene matches leave 3 bases unexplained. The CDR3 measures 17 amino acids from cysteine to phenylalanine. Left in the record is the CDR3 DNA by itself, 51 bases read in frame from the first base. The time point label corresponds to: about 28 days (+/-7) after the second vaccine dose. AZD1222 recipients given second doses at about 4 weeks or at about 12 weeks were pooled, since spike-specific TCR depth and breadth were not found to differ between the two schedules. Vaccinee samples came from UK trials COV001 and COV002, including a single-blind randomized controlled phase 2/3 trial of AZD1222 (ChAdOx1 nCoV-19) in healthy adults. Trial participant PBMC samples were collected at day 0 and day 28 after the second dose for TCRbeta chain sequencing.

This chain joins TRBV6-4 to TRBJ2-2, with 12 middle bases fitting TRBD1. The sequencing here drew on peripheral blood, taken 28 days after the second AZD1222 dose. This clonotype was sampled from an adult who received the AZD1222 COVID-19 vaccine. The CDR3 here reads CASSDSGDRGLTGELFF. The nucleotides are TGTGCCAGCAGTGACTCGGGGGACAGGGGGCTCACCGGGGAGCTGTTTTTT.